This T cell receptor beta chain was sequenced during a study of tumor and adjacent non-tumor tissue in lung cancer. The CDR3 extends over 16 amino acids. Germline assignment: CDR1 DFQATT and CDR2 SNEGSKA (reference sequence). To note about this clonotype: One end of the junction is discordant with germline, which a read error may explain.

TCRbeta libraries were built with three rounds of nested PCR, modified from ARM-PCR. TCRdb redid the calling of the multiplex PCR reads with MiXCR, one entry per CDR3 protein. The sample contains around 210,000 distinct CDR3 sequences, 70% to 75% of which appear only once. RNA was extracted from bulk tissue without any cell sorting. The material sequenced was lung tumor tissue. The gene calls are TRBV20-1 and TRBJ1-5, with 7 bases identical to TRBD1. This clonotype was obtained from a man in his sixties with non-small cell lung cancer. The DNA of the CDR3 is TGCATTGCTAGAGCTAGGACAGGCCATAGCATTCAGCCCCAGCATTTT. Amino acid sequence: CIARARTGHSIQPQHF.